This T cell receptor (beta chain) was sequenced during a study of blood T cells in healthy people across ages. General study results and limits: Any conclusive comparison of naive versus antigen-experienced cells was prevented by using unsorted PBMCs.

On this clonotype itself: Its antigen remains unknown. The junction departs from germline at one end; a sequencing error may be responsible.

Germline values: CDR1 MNHNS, CDR2 SASEGT. There are 14 residues in the CDR3. With a J-beta primer mix and a sample-barcoded 5' primer, a second PCR ran 7 to 11 cycles. TCRdb called the 5' RACE reads again in MiXCR, with one record for every CDR3 protein. The top ten clones hold just under 9.5% of a sample with approximately 760,000 distinct CDR3 sequences, 20% to 25% of them seen once. These records were also assigned to another study, of T cells of mothers and their children.

Sequencing was carried out using blood. This TCR derives from a boy aged 10-17 years in good health. The gene calls are TRBV6-1 and TRBJ1-2, with a weak D call TRBD1 (5 bases). CDR3 residues: CASGEAGGDDGYTF. In DNA, the CDR3 is TGTGCCAGCGGTGAAGCCGGTGGGGACGATGGCTACACCTTC.